This T cell receptor beta chain originates from a study of blood T cell repertoires in COVID-19. Overall study: Acute and convalescent COVID-19 samples came from the United States, Italy and Spain.

Unmatched junction bases numbered 8, after V lost 5 bases and J lost 0 bases. The CDR3 is 17 amino acids. Per the germline V gene, CDR1 is LNHDA and CDR2 is SQIVND (reference sequence). As handled by the study authors: By means of reference gene primer amplification, nucleated cell counts were estimated. Assay: immunoSEQ multiplex PCR; the TCRdb copy retains only in-frame clones and omits some. V and J calls and clone size are those listed in that table; D and trimming were worked out from the DNA. The profile shows around 200,000 clones, roughly 90% of them singletons. This sequence was found in a man between 65 and 85 years old with active or convalescent COVID-19. The genes are TRBV19 and TRBJ2-4, with TRBD2 matching over 9 bases. The sequencing input was peripheral blood. The CDR3 is CASSLTSGGLAKNIQYF. The CDR3 region has the DNA TGTGCCAGTAGTCTGACTAGCGGCGGGCTAGCCAAAAACATTCAGTACTTC.